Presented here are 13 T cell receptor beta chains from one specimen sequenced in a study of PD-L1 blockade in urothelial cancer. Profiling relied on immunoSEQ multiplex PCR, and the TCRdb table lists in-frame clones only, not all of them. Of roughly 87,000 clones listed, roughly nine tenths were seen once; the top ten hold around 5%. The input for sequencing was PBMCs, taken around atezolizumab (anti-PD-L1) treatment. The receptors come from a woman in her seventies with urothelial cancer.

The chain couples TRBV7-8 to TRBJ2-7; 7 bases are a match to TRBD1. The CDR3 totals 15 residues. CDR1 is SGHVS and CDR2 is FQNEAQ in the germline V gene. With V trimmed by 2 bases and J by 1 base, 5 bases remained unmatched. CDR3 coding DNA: TGTGCCAGCAGCTTAACGGGACAGTATTCCTACGAGCAGTACTTC. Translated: CASSLTGQYSYEQYF.

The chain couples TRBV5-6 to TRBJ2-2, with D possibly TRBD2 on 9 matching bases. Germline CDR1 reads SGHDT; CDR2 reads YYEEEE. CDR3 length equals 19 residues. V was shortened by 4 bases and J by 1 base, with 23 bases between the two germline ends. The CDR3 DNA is TGTGCCAGCAGCCAGGGGGCGGGAGGGCCGGTCGGGAACACCGGGGAGCTGTTTTTT. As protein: CASSQGAGGPVGNTGELFF.

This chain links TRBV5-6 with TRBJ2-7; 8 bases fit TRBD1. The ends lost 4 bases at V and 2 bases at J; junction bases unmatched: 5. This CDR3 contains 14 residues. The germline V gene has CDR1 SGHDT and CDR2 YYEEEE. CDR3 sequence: CASSRWDRTYEQYF. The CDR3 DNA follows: TGTGCCAGCAGCCGCTGGGACAGGACCTACGAGCAGTACTTC.

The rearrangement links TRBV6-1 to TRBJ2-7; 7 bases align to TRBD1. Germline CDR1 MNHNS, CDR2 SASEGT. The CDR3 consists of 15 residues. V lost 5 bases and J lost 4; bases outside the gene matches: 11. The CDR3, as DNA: TGTGCCAGCAGTCGGTCCGGGACAGTTTCTTACGAGCAGTACTTC. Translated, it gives CASSRSGTVSYEQYF.

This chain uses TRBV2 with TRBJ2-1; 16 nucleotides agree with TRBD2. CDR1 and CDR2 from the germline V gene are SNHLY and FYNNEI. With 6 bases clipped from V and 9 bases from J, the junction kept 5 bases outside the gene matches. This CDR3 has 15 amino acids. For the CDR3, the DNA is TGTGCCAGCAGGGGACTAGCGGGGGGGCAAAGTGAGCAGTTCTTC. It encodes CASRGLAGGQSEQFF. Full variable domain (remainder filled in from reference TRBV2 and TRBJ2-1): EPEVTQTPSHQVTQMGQEVILRCVPISNHLYFYWYRQILGQKVEFLVSFYNNEISEKSEIFDDQFSVERPDGSNFTLKIRSTKLEDSAMYFCASRGLAGGQSEQFFGPGTRLTVL.

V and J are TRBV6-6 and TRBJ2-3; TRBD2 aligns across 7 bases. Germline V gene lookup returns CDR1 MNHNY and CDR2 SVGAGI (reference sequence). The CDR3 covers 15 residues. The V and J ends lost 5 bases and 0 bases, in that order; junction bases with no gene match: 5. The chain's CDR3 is CASSGSGASTDTQYF. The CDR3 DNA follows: TGTGCCAGCAGTGGCAGCGGGGCTAGCACAGATACGCAGTATTTT.

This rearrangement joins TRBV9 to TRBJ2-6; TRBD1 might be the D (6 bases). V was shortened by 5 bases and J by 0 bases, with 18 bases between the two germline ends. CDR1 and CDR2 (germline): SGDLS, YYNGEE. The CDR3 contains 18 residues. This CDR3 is CASRDVRDNASGANVLTF. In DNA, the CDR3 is TGTGCCAGCAGGGATGTCAGGGACAATGCCTCTGGGGCCAACGTCCTGACTTTC. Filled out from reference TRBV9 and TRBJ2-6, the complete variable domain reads DSGVTQTPKHLITATGQRVTLRCSPRSGDLSVYWYQQSLDQGLQFLIQYYNGEERAKGNILERFSAQQFPDLHSELNLSSLELGDSALYFCASRDVRDNASGANVLTFGAGSRLTVL.

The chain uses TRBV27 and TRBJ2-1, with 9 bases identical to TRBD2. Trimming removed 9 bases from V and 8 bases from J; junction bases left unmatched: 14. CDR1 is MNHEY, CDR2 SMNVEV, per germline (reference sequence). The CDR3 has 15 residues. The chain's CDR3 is CASSRRNSGSYEQFF. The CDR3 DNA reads TGTGCCAGTTCTCGGCGGAATAGCGGGAGTTATGAGCAGTTCTTC.

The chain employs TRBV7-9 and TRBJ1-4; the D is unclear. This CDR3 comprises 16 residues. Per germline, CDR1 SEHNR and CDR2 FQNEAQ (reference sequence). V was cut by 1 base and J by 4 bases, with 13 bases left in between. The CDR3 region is CASSLGAQANNEKLFF. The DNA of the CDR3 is TGTGCCAGCAGCTTAGGGGCGCAGGCTAATAATGAAAAACTGTTTTTT.

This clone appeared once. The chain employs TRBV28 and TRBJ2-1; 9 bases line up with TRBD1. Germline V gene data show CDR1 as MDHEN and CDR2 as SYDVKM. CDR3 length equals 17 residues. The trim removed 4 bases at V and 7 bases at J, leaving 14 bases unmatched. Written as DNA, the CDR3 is TGTGCCAGCAGTTCCTCCCCAGGGACAGGGAGGGGTAATGAGCAGTTCTTC. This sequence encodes CASSSSPGTGRGNEQFF.

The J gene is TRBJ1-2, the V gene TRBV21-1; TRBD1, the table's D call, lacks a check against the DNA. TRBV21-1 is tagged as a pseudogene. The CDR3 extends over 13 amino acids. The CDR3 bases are TGTGCCCCCGGAGGGGACAGGGTGCATGGCTACACCTTC. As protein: CAPGGDRVHGYTF.

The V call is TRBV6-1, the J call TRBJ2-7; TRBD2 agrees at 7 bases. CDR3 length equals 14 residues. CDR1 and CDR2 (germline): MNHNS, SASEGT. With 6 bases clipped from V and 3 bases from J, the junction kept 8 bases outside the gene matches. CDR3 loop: CASSQGLPNYEQYF. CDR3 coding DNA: TGTGCCAGCAGCCAGGGACTACCCAACTACGAGCAGTACTTC.

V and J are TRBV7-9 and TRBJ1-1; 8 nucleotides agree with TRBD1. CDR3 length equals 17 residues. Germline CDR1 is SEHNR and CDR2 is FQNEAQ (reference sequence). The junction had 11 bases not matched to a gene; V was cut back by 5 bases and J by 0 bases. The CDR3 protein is CASSPGVGQGLNTEAFF. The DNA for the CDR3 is TGTGCCAGCAGCCCCGGGGTTGGACAGGGCTTGAACACTGAAGCTTTCTTT.